A single sample is the source of the 17 T cell receptor beta chains below, sequenced in a study of cytomegalovirus exposure and HLA in healthy donors. The PCR made use of 60 Vbeta and 13 Jbeta primers. Sequencing used immunoSEQ multiplex PCR; TCRdb keeps in-frame clones, though not all of them. The sample carries 150,000 to 200,000 clones, 80% to 90% recorded once. The material sequenced was PBMCs. Receptors originate from a man younger than 35 in good health and CMV-seropositive.

J is TRBJ1-5 and V is TRBV12-5; TRBD1 matches at 7 bases. V dropped 0 bases and J dropped 6; count of bases not matched to a gene: 23. The CDR3 runs to 21 residues. Germline V lookup: CDR1 LGHNT, CDR2 FRNRAP. The CDR3 DNA follows: TGTGCTAGTGGTTTGGTACCTATTGTCAGGGGGTCAAGTACAACCCTTCAGCCCCAGCATTTT. Its translation: CASGLVPIVRGSSTTLQPQHF.

The rearrangement joins TRBV2 to TRBJ2-7; TRBD2 might be the D (5 bases). Germline values: CDR1 SNHLY, CDR2 FYNNEI. V gave up 10 bases and J gave up 0 bases, with 10 bases separating them. CDR3 size: 12 residues. The CDR3 loop reads CATRGPSYEQYF. The CDR3 nucleotides read TGTGCCACCCGGGGTCCCTCCTACGAGCAGTACTTC.

The chain couples TRBV10-3 to TRBJ1-2; D is unclear. Trimming left V 3 bases short and J 0 bases short, with 2 bases between. The CDR3 contains 12 residues. Germline V gene sequence: CDR1 ENHRY, CDR2 SYGVKD. The CDR3 DNA reads as TGTGCCATCAGTGACGCTAACTATGGCTACACCTTC. This translates into CAISDANYGYTF.

The J gene is TRBJ1-1, the V gene TRBV2; D unclear. The CDR3 is made up of 14 amino acids. Germline lookup yields CDR1 SNHLY and CDR2 FYNNEI. V gave up 1 base and J gave up 3 bases, with 9 bases separating them. The CDR3 region has the DNA TGTGCCAGCAGTGAAGACGCGGCGGACACTGAAGCTTTCTTT. Protein sequence: CASSEDAADTEAFF.

CDR3 region: CASSYSGVQISPLHF. The CDR3, as DNA: TGTGCCAGCAGTTACTCGGGAGTTCAAATTTCACCCCTCCACTTT. The rearrangement links TRBV6-5 to TRBJ1-6; D not certain. Trimming took 0 bases from V and 9 from J, leaving 12 bases between them. Germline CDR1 reads MNHEY; CDR2 reads SVGAGI. This CDR3 region has 15 residues.

This chain joins TRBV7-2 and TRBJ2-5, with TRBD2 matching over 9 bases. CDR3 length equals 17 residues. Trimming at V came to 2 bases and at J to 4 bases, leaving 11 bases not matched to a gene. Germline lookup yields CDR1 SGHTA and CDR2 FQGNSA. The CDR3 sequence: CASSLMGRGGARETQYF. For the CDR3, the DNA is TGTGCCAGCAGCTTAATGGGCCGCGGGGGGGCCAGAGAGACCCAGTACTTC. The full variable domain, completed using reference TRBV7-2 and TRBJ2-5, is GAGVSQSPSNKVTEKGKDVELRCDPISGHTALYWYRQSLGQGLEFLIYFQGNSAPDKSGLPSDRFSAERTGGSVSTLTIQRTQQEDSAVYLCASSLMGRGGARETQYFGPGTRLLVL.

The chain employs TRBV2 and TRBJ2-2; tentative D call: TRBD2 (5 bases). Trimming removed 5 bases from V and 5 bases from J, with 9 bases in between. The V gene's germline CDR1 is SNHLY and CDR2 FYNNEI. The CDR3 has 13 amino acids. The CDR3 loop reads CASSPSGTGELFF. In nucleotides, the CDR3 is TGTGCCAGCAGTCCCTCGGGGACCGGGGAGCTGTTTTTT.

The chain has TRBV23-1 and TRBJ1-5, with D possibly TRBD1 on 6 matching bases. TRBV23-1 belongs to the ORF category, with a function that is uncertain. Trimming took 8 bases from V and 6 from J, leaving 17 bases between them. This CDR3 has 14 residues. The CDR3 DNA sequence: TGCGCCAGCCCGGGGGAGGGGGACCCTCAGCCCCAGCATTTT. The encoded protein is CASPGEGDPQPQHF.

This chain uses TRBV15 with TRBJ2-3, with TRBD2 identical over 8 bases. The CDR3 length is 15 residues. The germline CDR1 and CDR2 sequences are LNHNV and YYDKDF (reference sequence). J lost 0 bases, V lost 9 bases, and 8 bases had no gene match. The CDR3 is CATTPRGGSTDTQYF. In nucleotides, the CDR3 is TGTGCCACAACACCTCGCGGGGGGAGCACAGATACGCAGTATTTT.

This clone was seen once. J is TRBJ2-5 and V is TRBV7-6; possible D gene TRBD2, 6 bases. The J call is uncertain, as TRBJ2-7 better fits the DNA end. The V gene's germline CDR1 is SGHVS and CDR2 FNYEAQ. The CDR3 sequence is 14 residues long. The DNA for the CDR3 is TGTGCCAGCAGCGCTCCGGGAGCACCGGGCGAGCAGTACTTC. Its translation is CASSAPGAPGEQYF.

The rearrangement links TRBV19 to TRBJ1-3; D unclear. CDR1 and CDR2 from the germline V gene are LNHDA and SQIVND (reference sequence). This CDR3 is built from 17 residues. Trimming cost V 7 bases and J 0 bases, with 19 bases left between them. CDR3 in DNA: TGTGCCAGTACCCCCCGAGGGCAGTATAGCTCTGGAAACACCATATATTTT. Amino acids: CASTPRGQYSSGNTIYF.

V usage is TRBV5-1 and J usage is TRBJ2-2, with 9 bases matching TRBD1. This CDR3 comprises 14 residues. Per the germline V gene, CDR1 is SGHRS and CDR2 is YFSETQ. The trim removed 5 bases at V and 6 bases at J, leaving 5 bases unmatched. This CDR3 reads CASRTDRGPGELFF. In DNA, the CDR3 is TGCGCCAGCAGGACGGACAGGGGCCCCGGGGAGCTGTTTTTT.

V and J are TRBV12-5 and TRBJ2-1, with D possibly TRBD1 on 5 matching bases. Trimming took 7 bases from V and 6 from J, leaving 7 bases between them. The CDR3 covers 11 residues. Germline V gives CDR1 LGHNT, CDR2 FRNRAP. CDR3 DNA sequence: TGTGCTAGTGTGGGGCTCAATGAGCAGTTCTTC. Encoded protein: CASVGLNEQFF.

The chain joins TRBV5-1 to TRBJ1-1; a possible D gene is TRBD1 (5 bases). The CDR3 is 14 residues long. Per germline, CDR1 SGHRS and CDR2 YFSETQ. The V gene lost 3 bases and the J gene lost 0 bases, with 9 bases spanning the gap. The CDR3 region has the DNA TGCGCCAGCAGCTGGGGGGGGATGAACACTGAAGCTTTCTTT. Amino acids: CASSWGGMNTEAFF.

The chain combines TRBV30 with TRBJ2-7, with 7 bases that match TRBD1. J gave up 6 bases and V 1 base, and 9 bases lay outside the gene matches. The CDR3 is 14 residues long. Germline V gene sequence: CDR1 GTSNPN, CDR2 SVGIG (reference sequence). CDR3 DNA sequence: TGTGCCTGGAGTGCTAGAGGGGGCGCCGGCGAGCAGTACTTC. Encoded protein: CAWSARGGAGEQYF. The complete variable domain, with remaining parts taken from reference TRBV30 and TRBJ2-7, reads SQTIHQWPATLVQPVGSPLSLECTVEGTSNPNLYWYRQAAGRGLQLLFYSVGIGQISSEVPQNLSASRPQDRQFILSSKKLLLSDSGFYLCAWSARGGAGEQYFGPGTRLTVT.

This clone occurred a few times. The chain couples TRBV6-5 to TRBJ1-2; unclear D gene. V was pared by 3 bases and J by 0 bases, with 8 bases between. Per germline, CDR1 MNHEY and CDR2 SVGAGI. The CDR3 extends over 14 amino acids. The DNA for the CDR3 is TGTGCCAGCAGTTATTCGTCGGCTAACTATGGCTACACCTTC. It specifies CASSYSSANYGYTF.

This clone was picked up a small number of times. The chain is built from TRBV2 and TRBJ2-7; D possibly corresponds to TRBD1 (5 bases). The CDR3 sequence is 12 residues long. From germline, CDR1 is SNHLY and CDR2 FYNNEI. Trimming removed 7 bases from V and 2 bases from J, with 9 bases in between. The CDR3 here is CASIGEAYEQYF. The CDR3 DNA follows: TGTGCCAGCATAGGGGAAGCCTACGAGCAGTACTTC.